The 30 T cell receptor beta chains below were found in one sample sequenced in a study of tumor and adjacent non-tumor tissue in lung cancer. No cell sorting was done before RNA was extracted from the tissue. The library came from three nested PCR rounds adapted from ARM-PCR protocols. TCRdb itself ran the multiplex PCR reads through MiXCR, one entry per CDR3 protein. The sample has about 70,000 distinct CDR3 sequences, roughly 72% seen once. Sequenced material: lung tumor tissue. The receptors were gathered from a man aged 55-75 years with non-small cell lung cancer.

Concerning this clonotype itself: At one end, the junction sequence differs from germline, possibly due to a read error. The chain combines TRBV20-1 with TRBJ2-1; 9 nucleotides agree with TRBD2. The CDR3 runs 15 residues. Germline V gene data show CDR1 as DFQATT and CDR2 as SNEGSKA (reference sequence). The CDR3 nucleotides are TGCAGTGTTAGAGTCGGGACTAGCATGAGGAATGAGCAGTTCTTC. Translating gives CSVRVGTSMRNEQFF.

As regards this clonotype: In this CDR3 the conserved last residue, phenylalanine or tryptophan, is missing, so a read error is likely. V gene TRBV6-1 combines with J gene TRBJ2-7; D tentatively reads TRBD1 or TRBD2 (5 bases each). Germline values: CDR1 MNHNS, CDR2 SASEGT. The CDR3 length is 17 residues. The CDR3 loop reads CASSEVIGTVSSYEQYS. The CDR3 DNA follows: TGTGCCAGTAGTGAAGTAATTGGGACCGTAAGCTCCTACGAGCAGTACTCC.

In the case of this clonotype: A read error may be the cause here, since a much bigger clone is one base away. The chain has TRBV11-2 and TRBJ2-7; D is unclear. Germline-derived CDR1 and CDR2 are SGHAT and FQNNGV. CDR3 length: 15 amino acids. The CDR3 DNA reads TGTGCCGGCAGCTTGTATGGCGGAAGGCAGGACGAGCAGTACTTC. Its protein product is CAGSLYGGRQDEQYF.

Only one count was recorded for this clonotype. An end of the junction does not agree with germline; a read error may underlie this. The rearrangement links TRBV20-1 to TRBJ2-7; perhaps TRBD2 as D (6 bases). This CDR3 has 22 amino acids. The germline V gene has CDR1 DFQATT and CDR2 SNEGSKA (reference sequence). The CDR3, as DNA: TGCAGTGCTAGAGACCTCTGGGGGACTGGCGGGACCGAGATGGGGCTCTCCTACGAACAGTACTTC. Protein product: CSARDLWGTGGTEMGLSYEQYF.

V is TRBV7-9 and J is TRBJ2-7; TRBD2 aligns across 9 bases. The CDR3 has 16 residues. J was trimmed by 3 bases and V by 2 bases; bases with no gene match: 8. CDR1 SEHNR and CDR2 FQNEAQ come from the germline V gene (reference sequence). The CDR3 DNA is TGTGCCAGCAGCTTAATAGGCGGGAGGGTAGACTACGAGCAGTACTTC. Amino acids: CASSLIGGRVDYEQYF.

This clonotype was seen repeatedly, ten times or more. The chain uses TRBV20-1 and TRBJ1-2; possibly TRBD1 for D (5 bases). Germline-derived CDR1 and CDR2 are DFQATT and SNEGSKA (reference sequence). V gave up 5 bases and J gave up 5 bases, with 15 bases separating them. The CDR3 consists of 13 residues. The CDR3 spells CSAGTARDYGYTF. The CDR3 DNA sequence: TGCAGTGCTGGAACCGCCAGGGATTATGGCTACACCTTC.

This clonotype has only a few counts. The chain carries TRBV5-1 and TRBJ2-3; D possibly corresponds to TRBD2 (5 bases). Germline V gene lookup returns CDR1 SGHRS and CDR2 YFSETQ. V lost 0 bases and J 2 bases, leaving 13 bases between the germline ends. The CDR3 totals 16 residues. CDR3 protein: CASSLDLAGSTDTQYF. The CDR3 coding sequence is TGCGCCAGCAGCTTGGACCTGGCGGGCTCCACAGATACGCAGTATTTT.

A remark on this clonotype: One end of the junction does not line up with germline, which may come from a read error. J is TRBJ2-7 and V is TRBV20-1; D is unclear. The CDR3 consists of 13 residues. CDR1 and CDR2 (germline): DFQATT, SNEGSKA (reference sequence). CDR3 sequence reads: CSAIETRVYEQYF. Here the CDR3 DNA reads TGCAGTGCCATCGAGACACGAGTTTACGAACAGTACTTC.

As for this clonotype: The germline gene is not matched at one end of the junction; a read error may be the cause. The chain is built from TRBV5-1 and TRBJ2-7, with 13 bases that match TRBD2. The CDR3 runs 17 residues. CDR1 is SGHRS, CDR2 YFSETQ, per germline. For the CDR3, the DNA is TGCGCCAGCAGTTTGGGACTAGCGGGGTCGAGCTCCTACGAGCAGTACTTC. Its translation: CASSLGLAGSSSYEQYF.

The J gene is TRBJ1-1, the V gene TRBV29-1; 9 bases map to TRBD1. Germline assignment: CDR1 SQVTM and CDR2 ANQGSEA. The CDR3 contains 14 residues. Trimming took 6 bases from V and 4 from J; bases not matched to a gene: 9. CDR3: CSVTDRGSATEAFF. In DNA form, the CDR3 reads TGCAGCGTAACGGACAGGGGATCGGCCACTGAAGCTTTCTTT.

A remark on this clonotype: A much larger clone sits a single nucleotide away, making a read error possible. This chain uses TRBV20-1 with TRBJ1-1; possible D gene TRBD1, 5 bases. Trimming took off 3 bases at V and 8 bases at J, with 16 bases between the two ends. Germline loops: CDR1 DFQATT, CDR2 SNEGSKA (reference sequence). The CDR3 totals 13 residues. CDR3 sequence reads: CSASRGRGKEAFF. Here the CDR3 DNA reads TGCAGTGCTAGTCGGGGGAGAGGCAAAGAAGCTTTCTTT.

J is TRBJ2-5 and V is TRBV12-3 or TRBV12-4; D is undetermined. CDR3 size: 13 residues. V lost 7 bases and J 2 bases, leaving 11 bases between the germline ends. Here the CDR3 reads CASNLSPQETQYF. The CDR3 DNA is TGTGCCAGCAACCTATCTCCTCAAGAGACCCAGTACTTC.

The chain couples TRBV5-1 to TRBJ2-5, with 7 bases aligning to TRBD1. V was pared by 4 bases and J by 5 bases, with 14 bases of the junction left unmatched. This CDR3 comprises 16 residues. The germline CDR1 and CDR2 sequences are SGHRS and YFSETQ. CDR3 region: CASSMLPGQSVETQYF. The CDR3, as DNA: TGCGCCAGCAGCATGCTTCCGGGACAGTCGGTGGAGACCCAGTACTTC.

This chain joins TRBV12-3 or TRBV12-4 and TRBJ1-5; unclear D gene. TRBJ2-3 matches the DNA end more closely, so the J call is doubtful. The CDR3 sequence is 13 residues long. The CDR3 DNA sequence: TGTGCCAGCAGTTTTTCCAGATATCAGCCCCAGTATTTT. Translated: CASSFSRYQPQYF.

This clonotype has just a few counts. Its ends do not fully match the called genes, so a read error is possible. This chain uses TRBV29-1 with TRBJ2-1; 14 bases match TRBD2. CDR1 is SQVTM, CDR2 ANQGSEA, per germline. The CDR3 covers 17 residues. CDR3 sequence (DNA): TGCAGCGCCGGGACTAGCGGGAGCTGGAGCTCCTACGATGAGCAGCTCTTC. The encoded protein is CSAGTSGSWSSYDEQLF.

The chain joins TRBV29-1 to TRBJ2-5; D may be TRBD2 (6 bases). The germline CDR1 and CDR2 sequences are SQVTM and ANQGSEA. There are 13 residues in the CDR3. The germline V and J ends were trimmed by 2 bases and 8 bases, with 15 bases remaining between them. The CDR3 nucleotides read TGCAGCGTTGAATATGAGACGGGAGAAACCCAGTACTTC. Translating gives CSVEYETGETQYF.

This clonotype was counted between two and nine times. A single base separates this from a much larger clone, so it may be a read error. The gene calls are TRBV7-9 and TRBJ1-1; the D is unclear. There are 11 residues in the CDR3. Germline loops: CDR1 SEHNR, CDR2 FQNEAQ (reference sequence). CDR3 sequence reads: CAGSLLSEAFF. In DNA form, the CDR3 reads TGTGCCGGCAGCTTATTATCTGAAGCTTTCTTT.

Only a few counts were recorded for this clonotype. The rearrangement links TRBV5-8 to TRBJ1-1; D perhaps matches TRBD1 (6 bases). Germline V gene lookup returns CDR1 SGHTS and CDR2 YDEGEE. This CDR3 has 13 amino acids. With 4 bases removed from V and 5 bases from J, the gap between germline ends came to 12 bases. The CDR3 loop reads CASSKTGLTEAFF. CDR3 bases: TGTGCCAGCAGCAAAACAGGGCTTACTGAAGCTTTCTTT. The variable domain in full, with the rest retrieved from reference TRBV5-8 and TRBJ1-1, is EAGVTQSPTHLIKTRGQQATLRCSPISGHTSVYWYQQALGLGLQFLLWYDEGEERNRGNFPPRFSGRQFPNYSSELNVNALELEDSALYLCASSKTGLTEAFFGQGTRLTVV.

This clonotype was detected only once. The conserved final phenylalanine or tryptophan is absent from the CDR3, which likely points to a read error. The V and J genes are TRBV6-5 and TRBJ2-6; no clear D gene. The CDR3 length is 16 residues. CDR1 and CDR2 from the germline V gene are MNHEY and SVGAGI. V lost 7 bases and J 0 bases, leaving 13 bases between the germline ends. The CDR3 DNA reads TGTGCCAGCAACTACTCCCTAGGCTCTGGGGCCAACGTCCTGACTTAC. The encoded protein is CASNYSLGSGANVLTY.

With regard to this clonotype: At one of its ends the junction is not consistent with the germline gene, which may arise from a read error. The rearrangement joins TRBV29-1 to TRBJ2-3, with TRBD2 identical over 7 bases. Looked up from germline, CDR1 is SQVTM and CDR2 is ANQGSEA. This CDR3 contains 14 residues. CDR3 amino acids: CSVAGTNGSDTHYF. CDR3 DNA: TGCAGCGTTGCCGGGACTAACGGGAGCGATACGCACTATTTT.

The CDR3 nucleotides read TGTGCCAGCGGCCATACTAATGGCACCGGGGAGCTGTTTTTT. It is translated as CASGHTNGTGELFF. The chain couples TRBV11-1 to TRBJ2-2, with unresolved D. V lost 8 bases to trimming and J lost 4 bases, with 14 bases between them. The CDR3 contains 14 residues. The germline V gene encodes CDR1 SGHAT and CDR2 FQDESV (reference sequence).

This clonotype was detected only once. A much larger clone is a single base away; this may be a read error. V and J are TRBV11-1 and TRBJ2-1; D is possibly TRBD1 (5 bases). CDR3 length: 15 amino acids. CDR1 SGHAT and CDR2 FQDESV come from the germline V gene (reference sequence). CDR3 amino acids: CASGPARVLDNEQLF. The CDR3 nucleotides read TGTGCCAGCGGCCCCGCAAGGGTGTTGGACAATGAGCAGTTATTC.

In regard to this clonotype: Because it lacks the conserved phenylalanine or tryptophan at the end, this CDR3 is likely a read error. The rearrangement links TRBV12-3 or TRBV12-4 to TRBJ2-2; the D gene is possibly TRBD1 (6 bases). The CDR3 runs to 12 residues. Trimming took 6 bases from V and 6 from J, leaving 8 bases between them. The CDR3 loop reads CASREGAGELFC. The CDR3 region has the DNA TGTGCCAGCAGAGAGGGGGCCGGGGAGCTGTTTTGT.

For this clonotype: As the CDR3 is not closed by the conserved phenylalanine or tryptophan, this likely results from a read error. The DNA is omitted, as the CDR3 cannot be located on it reliably, and the CDR3 follows TCRdb's listing. This sequence joins TRBV6-1 and TRBJ1-5; the table's TRBD1 call for D was not verified on the DNA. The CDR3 has 14 residues if both end residues are counted. Looked up from germline, CDR1 is MNHNS and CDR2 is SASEGT. This CDR3 reads CASSESTGGQPQQL.

V usage is TRBV11-2 and J usage is TRBJ2-5; D remains ambiguous. V was shortened by 11 bases and J by 3 bases, with 19 bases between the two germline ends. The germline V gene encodes CDR1 SGHAT and CDR2 FQNNGV. CDR3 length: 14 residues. The CDR3 DNA follows: TGTGCCGTAGCCATCGACGGAGTTAAAGAGACCCAGTACTTC. Translated, it gives CAVAIDGVKETQYF.

As to this clonotype: A read error is possible here, since a much larger clone lies one base away. The chain carries TRBV7-8 and TRBJ2-7; possibly TRBD2 for D (6 bases). The V gene lost 7 bases and the J gene lost 2 bases, with 18 bases spanning the gap. The CDR3 extends over 15 amino acids. The germline V gene has CDR1 SGHVS and CDR2 FQNEAQ. The CDR3 reads CASMDDGGRTYEQYF. Here the CDR3 DNA reads TGTGCCAGCATGGATGACGGGGGAAGGACCTACGAGCAGTACTTC.

On this clonotype itself: The CDR3 does not close with the conserved phenylalanine or tryptophan, likely indicating a read error. The chain joins TRBV29-1 to TRBJ1-1, with 8 nucleotides matching TRBD1. Germline V lookup: CDR1 SQVTM, CDR2 ANQGSEA. The CDR3 is made up of 13 amino acids. The CDR3: CSVRPGTGNQAFY. The CDR3 DNA reads TGTAGCGTTCGTCCCGGGACAGGAAACCAAGCTTTCTAT.

About this clonotype: A junction end diverges from the germline sequence, so it may reflect a read error. V and J are TRBV7-9 and TRBJ2-1; 9 nucleotides align to TRBD1. Germline loops: CDR1 SEHNR, CDR2 FQNEAQ (reference sequence). The CDR3 runs to 13 residues. The CDR3 is CANSLGQGTVQFF. The DNA for the CDR3 is TGTGCCAACAGCCTGGGACAGGGAACTGTGCAGTTCTTC.

Concerning this clonotype: One end of the junction is discordant with germline, which a read error may explain. The CDR3: CTSSLAGLMETQYF. CDR3 bases: TGTACCAGCAGCTTAGCGGGACTAATGGAGACCCAGTACTTC. The chain carries TRBV11-1 and TRBJ2-5; 8 nucleotides line up with TRBD2. This CDR3 comprises 14 residues. In germline, CDR1 is SGHAT, CDR2 FQDESV (reference sequence).

This clonotype has only a few counts. One end of the junction does not line up with germline, which may come from a read error. The chain has TRBV6-1 and TRBJ1-2, with TRBD1 matching over 7 bases. The CDR3 covers 14 residues. CDR1 is MNHNS and CDR2 is SASEGT in the germline V gene. The CDR3: CASREGQARRGYTF. CDR3 bases: TGTGCTAGCAGAGAAGGACAGGCGCGGAGGGGCTACACCTTC.